What follows are 7 T cell receptor beta chains derived from one specimen sequenced in a study of long-term antiretroviral therapy in people with HIV. Researchers report immunoSEQ v3.0 was run at survey level. This table comes from immunoSEQ multiplex PCR, and its TCRdb copy is limited to in-frame clones, with some not included. Among fewer than 30,000 clones, 70% to 90% were seen once, and the ten largest hold 9% to 10%. The starting material was unsorted PBMCs, obtained 3 years after starting antiretroviral therapy. The receptors derive from a man in his forties with HIV.

Points on this clone: The junction departs from germline at one end; a sequencing error may be responsible. The rearrangement uses TRBV29-1 and TRBJ2-7, with TRBD1 identical over 10 bases. Germline V gene sequence: CDR1 SQVTM, CDR2 ANQGSEA. The CDR3 loop spans 16 amino acids. The CDR3 spells CSVEAYGQGETYEQYF. The CDR3 DNA reads TGCAGCGTCGAAGCCTACGGACAGGGGGAAACCTACGAGCAGTACTTC.

The chain has TRBV18 and TRBJ2-1, with no clear D. The ends were cut back, 4 bases at V and 4 bases at J, with 5 bases in the middle. Per the germline V gene, CDR1 is KGHSH and CDR2 is LQKENI. The CDR3 consists of 12 residues. CDR3 loop: CASSRDYNEQFF. CDR3 nucleotides: TGTGCCAGCTCACGCGATTACAATGAGCAGTTCTTC.

The chain has TRBV7-2 and TRBJ2-1; D is possibly TRBD2 (5 bases). The V end was cut by 1 base, the J end by 1 base, with 11 bases between. The CDR3 covers 16 residues. Germline V gene lookup returns CDR1 SGHTA and CDR2 FQGNSA. The CDR3 DNA is TGTGCCAGCAGCTTAGTTAGCGTTGGGTCCTACAATGAGCAGTTCTTC. Protein product: CASSLVSVGSYNEQFF.

The V and J genes are TRBV11-2 and TRBJ2-2; D gene unclear. V was trimmed by 6 bases and J by 7 bases, leaving 12 bases between them. Germline-derived CDR1 and CDR2 are SGHAT and FQNNGV. The CDR3 runs 13 residues. The CDR3 coding sequence is TGTGCCAGCAGTCTTAGAACCGGCGGGGAGCTGTTTTTT. Its protein is CASSLRTGGELFF. The entire variable domain, with the rest obtained from reference TRBV11-2 and TRBJ2-2, is as follows: EAGVAQSPRYKIIEKRQSVAFWCNPISGHATLYWYQQILGQGPKLLIQFQNNGVVDDSQLPKDRFSAERLKGVDSTLKIQPAKLEDSAVYLCASSLRTGGELFFGEGSRLTVL.

V and J are TRBV9 and TRBJ2-5; a possible D gene is TRBD2 (6 bases). The CDR3 runs 14 residues. The V end was cut by 0 bases, the J end by 5 bases, with 11 bases between. CDR1 and CDR2 from the germline V gene are SGDLS and YYNGEE. The CDR3 DNA is TGTGCCAGCAGCGTAGTTGGGGGGTGGGAGACCCAGTACTTC. Protein product: CASSVVGGWETQYF.

V and J are TRBV5-4 and TRBJ1-4; D gene ambiguous. Germline CDR1 and CDR2: SGHNT and YYREEE (reference sequence). The CDR3 is 14 amino acids. The ends were cut back, 0 bases at V and 6 bases at J, with 9 bases in the middle. The CDR3 is CASSLGNLDEKLFF. CDR3 bases: TGTGCCAGCAGCTTGGGGAACCTGGATGAAAAACTGTTTTTT.

The chain has TRBV5-1 and TRBJ1-1; 10 nucleotides agree with TRBD1. This CDR3 is 17 amino acids long. CDR1 is SGHRS, CDR2 YFSETQ, per germline. The junction had 13 bases not matched to a gene; V was cut back by 7 bases and J by 1 base. DNA of the CDR3: TGCGCCAGCTCCGGGACAGGGGCCCAGTGGGGGAACACTGAAGCTTTCTTT. It is translated as CASSGTGAQWGNTEAFF.